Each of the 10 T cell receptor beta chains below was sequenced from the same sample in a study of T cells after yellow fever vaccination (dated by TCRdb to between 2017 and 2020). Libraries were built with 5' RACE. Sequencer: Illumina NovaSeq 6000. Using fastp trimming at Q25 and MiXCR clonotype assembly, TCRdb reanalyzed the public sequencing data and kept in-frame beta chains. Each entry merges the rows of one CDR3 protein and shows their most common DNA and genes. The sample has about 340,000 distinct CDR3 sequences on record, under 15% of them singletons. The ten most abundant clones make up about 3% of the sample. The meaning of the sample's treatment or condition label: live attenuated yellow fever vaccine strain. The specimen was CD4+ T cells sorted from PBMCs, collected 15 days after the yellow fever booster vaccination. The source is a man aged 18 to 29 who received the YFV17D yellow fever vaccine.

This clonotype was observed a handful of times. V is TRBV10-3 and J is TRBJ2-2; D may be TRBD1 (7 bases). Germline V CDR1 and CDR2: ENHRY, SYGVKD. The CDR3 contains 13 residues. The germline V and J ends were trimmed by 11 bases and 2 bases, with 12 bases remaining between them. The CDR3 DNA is TGTGCCGCGGGACAGATCAACACCGGGGAGCTGTTTTTT. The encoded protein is CAAGQINTGELFF.

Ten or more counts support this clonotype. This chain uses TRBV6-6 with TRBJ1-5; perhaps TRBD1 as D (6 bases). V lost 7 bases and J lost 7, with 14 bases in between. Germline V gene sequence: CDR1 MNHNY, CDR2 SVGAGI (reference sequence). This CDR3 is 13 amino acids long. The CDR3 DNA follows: TGTGCCAGCATTCAAACCCAGGGGCAGCCCCAGCATTTT. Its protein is CASIQTQGQPQHF.

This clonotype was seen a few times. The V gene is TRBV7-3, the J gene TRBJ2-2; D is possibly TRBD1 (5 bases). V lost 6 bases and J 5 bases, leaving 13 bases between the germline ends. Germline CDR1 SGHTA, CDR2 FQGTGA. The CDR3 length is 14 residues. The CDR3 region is CASSETAGTGELFF. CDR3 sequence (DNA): TGTGCCAGCAGTGAGACCGCAGGGACCGGGGAGCTGTTTTTT.

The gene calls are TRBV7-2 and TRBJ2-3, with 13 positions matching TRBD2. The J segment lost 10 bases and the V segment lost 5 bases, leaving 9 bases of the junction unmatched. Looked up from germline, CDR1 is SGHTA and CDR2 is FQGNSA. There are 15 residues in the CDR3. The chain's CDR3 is CASSLQLAGGPPQYF. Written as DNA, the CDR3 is TGTGCCAGCAGCCTACAACTAGCGGGGGGGCCCCCGCAGTATTTT.

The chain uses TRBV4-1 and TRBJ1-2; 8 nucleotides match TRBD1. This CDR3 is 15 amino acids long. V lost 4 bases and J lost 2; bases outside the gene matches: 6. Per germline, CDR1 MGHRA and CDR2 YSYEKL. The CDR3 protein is CASSPPTGANYGYTF. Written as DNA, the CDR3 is TGCGCCAGCAGCCCACCGACAGGGGCGAACTATGGCTACACCTTC.

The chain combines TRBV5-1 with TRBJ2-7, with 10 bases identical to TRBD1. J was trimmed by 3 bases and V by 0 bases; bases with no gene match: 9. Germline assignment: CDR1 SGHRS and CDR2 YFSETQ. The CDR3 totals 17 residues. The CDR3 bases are TGCGCCAGCAGCTTGGCCGGGGGGACAGGGGCAATCTACGAGCAGTACTTC. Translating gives CASSLAGGTGAIYEQYF.

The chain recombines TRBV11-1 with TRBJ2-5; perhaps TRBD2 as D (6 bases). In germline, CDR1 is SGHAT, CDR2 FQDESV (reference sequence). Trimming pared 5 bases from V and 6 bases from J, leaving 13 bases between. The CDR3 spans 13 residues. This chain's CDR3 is CASSPDYLQTQYF. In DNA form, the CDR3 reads TGTGCCAGCAGCCCGGACTACCTGCAGACCCAGTACTTC. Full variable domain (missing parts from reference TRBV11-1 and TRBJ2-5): EAEVAQSPRYKITEKSQAVAFWCDPISGHATLYWYRQILGQGPELLVQFQDESVVDDSQLPKDRFSAERLKGVDSTLKIQPAELGDSAMYLCASSPDYLQTQYFGPGTRLLVL.

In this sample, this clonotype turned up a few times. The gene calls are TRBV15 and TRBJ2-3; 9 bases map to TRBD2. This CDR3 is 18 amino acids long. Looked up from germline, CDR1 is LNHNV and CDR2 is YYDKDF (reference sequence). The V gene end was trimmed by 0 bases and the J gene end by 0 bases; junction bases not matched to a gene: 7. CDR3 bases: TGTGCCACCAGCAGAGATGTGACTAGCGGTCCTAGCACAGATACGCAGTATTTT. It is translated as CATSRDVTSGPSTDTQYF. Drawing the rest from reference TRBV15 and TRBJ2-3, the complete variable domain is DAMVIQNPRYQVTQFGKPVTLSCSQTLNHNVMYWYQQKSSQAPKLLFHYYDKDFNNEADTPDNFQSRRPNTSFCFLDIRSPGLGDTAMYLCATSRDVTSGPSTDTQYFGPGTRLTVL.

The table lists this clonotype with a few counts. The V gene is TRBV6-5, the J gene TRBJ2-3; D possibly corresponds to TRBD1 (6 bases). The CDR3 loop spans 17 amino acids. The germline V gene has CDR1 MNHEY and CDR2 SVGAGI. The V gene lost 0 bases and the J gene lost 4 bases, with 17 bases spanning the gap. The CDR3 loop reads CASSYSSGTSVPDTQYF. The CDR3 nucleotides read TGTGCCAGCAGTTACTCGTCGGGGACATCTGTCCCAGATACGCAGTATTTT.

CDR3 region: CASSPPIQGQNTEAFF. As DNA, the CDR3 is TGTGCCAGCTCACCACCGATCCAGGGGCAAAACACTGAAGCTTTCTTT. This chain uses TRBV18 with TRBJ1-1, with D tentatively TRBD1 (6 bases). The CDR3 extends over 16 amino acids. Germline loops: CDR1 KGHSH, CDR2 LQKENI. V lost 0 bases, J lost 2 bases, and 13 bases lay in between.